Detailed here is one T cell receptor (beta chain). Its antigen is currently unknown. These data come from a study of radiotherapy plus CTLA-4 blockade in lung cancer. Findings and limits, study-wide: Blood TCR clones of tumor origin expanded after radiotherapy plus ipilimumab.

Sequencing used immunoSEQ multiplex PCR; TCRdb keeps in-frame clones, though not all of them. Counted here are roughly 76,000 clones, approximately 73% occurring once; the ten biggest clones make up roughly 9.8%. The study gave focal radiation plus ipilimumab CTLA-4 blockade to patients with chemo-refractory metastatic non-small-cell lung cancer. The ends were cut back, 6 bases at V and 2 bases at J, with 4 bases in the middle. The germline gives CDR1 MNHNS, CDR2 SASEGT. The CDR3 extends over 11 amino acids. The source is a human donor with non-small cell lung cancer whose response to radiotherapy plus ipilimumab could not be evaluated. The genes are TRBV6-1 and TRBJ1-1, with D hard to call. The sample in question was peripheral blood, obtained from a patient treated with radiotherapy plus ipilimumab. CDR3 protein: CASRRNTEAFF. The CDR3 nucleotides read TGTGCCAGCAGGCGCAACACTGAAGCTTTCTTT.